Listed below are T cell receptor beta chains from one sample, sequenced in a study of CD8+ T cells in alopecia areata. The protocol was immunoSEQ multiplex PCR, while the TCRdb copy is restricted to in-frame clones and leaves out a portion. The sample consists of about 190,000 clones, about 60% of them appearing once. Sequencing used CD4+ T cells sorted from blood, obtained at week 4, from a patient treated with tofacitinib. These receptors were taken from a human donor with alopecia areata. Both conserved end residues are part of each CDR3. The D gene is left open where the match is weak. The size of a clone is reported for some rows only, either as once, few or many, or as a class for expanded clones.

size	V	J	D	CDR3	DNA
NA	TRBV2	TRBJ2-3	TRBD1	CASSGDSGRTDTQYF	TGTGCCAGCAGTGGGGACAGCGGCCGCACAGATACGCAGTATTTT
NA	TRBV15	TRBJ2-7	NA	CATSRGASSYEQYF	TGTGCCACCAGCAGAGGAGCTTCCTCCTACGAGCAGTACTTC
few	TRBV4-3	TRBJ2-5	NA	CASSQGGRGGETQYF	TGCGCCAGCAGCCAAGGGGGCCGTGGTGGAGAGACCCAGTACTTC
NA	TRBV5-1	TRBJ2-5	NA	CASSLGNGAQTQYF	TGCGCCAGCAGCTTGGGGAATGGGGCCCAGACCCAGTACTTC
few	TRBV28	TRBJ1-6	TRBD1	CASSRQGLNSPLHF	TGTGCCAGCAGTCGACAGGGGCTTAATTCACCCCTCCACTTT
NA	TRBV4-2	TRBJ2-3	NA	CASSQDGRSTQYF	TGTGCCAGCAGCCAAGATGGCCGGAGTACGCAGTATTTT
few	TRBV9	TRBJ2-3	TRBD2	CASSRLAGVRLTDTQYF	TGTGCCAGCAGCAGACTAGCGGGAGTACGACTCACAGATACGCAGTATTTT
NA	TRBV29-1	TRBJ2-5	TRBD1	CSEQGAFGTQYF	TGCAGCGAACAGGGGGCTTTCGGGACCCAGTACTTC
NA	TRBV2	TRBJ2-2	TRBD2	CASTKTSGYTGELFF	TGTGCCAGCACCAAGACTAGCGGGTACACCGGGGAGCTGTTTTTT
NA	TRBV29-1	TRBJ2-3	NA	CSAGDFPRADTQYF	TGCAGCGCCGGGGACTTCCCGAGAGCAGATACGCAGTATTTT
NA	TRBV29-1	TRBJ2-5	NA	CSVVFGTQYF	TGCAGCGTTGTCTTCGGGACTCAGTACTTC
NA	TRBV4-2	TRBJ1-4	TRBD1	CASSLTNGQGWEKLFF	TGTGCCAGCAGCCTGACGAATGGACAGGGATGGGAAAAACTGTTTTTT
NA	TRBV5-1	TRBJ1-1	NA	CASSPRMRDGTEAFF	TGCGCCAGCAGCCCGAGGATGAGGGATGGCACTGAAGCTTTCTTT
NA	TRBV27	TRBJ2-5	NA	CASSLKGRGETQYF	TGTGCCAGCAGTTTAAAGGGGCGCGGAGAGACCCAGTACTTC
once	TRBV4-2	TRBJ1-5	TRBD1	CASSQARHRGGDQPQHF	TGTGCCAGCAGCCAAGCTAGGCACAGGGGAGGTGATCAGCCCCAGCATTTT
NA	TRBV30	TRBJ1-1	TRBD1	CAWSRQGWTEAFF	TGTGCCTGGAGTCGACAGGGTTGGACTGAAGCTTTCTTT
few	TRBV28	TRBJ2-3	TRBD2	CASSPLGLAGGTGTQYF	TGTGCCAGCAGTCCCCTGGGACTAGCGGGGGGTACGGGTACGCAGTATTTT
few	TRBV27	TRBJ1-5	NA	CASSPIGTLDQPQHF	TGTGCCAGCAGTCCCATAGGGACACTAGATCAGCCCCAGCATTTT
NA	TRBV30	TRBJ2-7	NA	CAWSATYEQYF	TGTGCCTGGAGCGCTACTTACGAGCAGTACTTC
NA	TRBV5-1	TRBJ2-7	TRBD1	CASSLVQGAMDEQYF	TGCGCCAGCAGCTTGGTGCAGGGGGCAATGGACGAGCAGTACTTC
few	TRBV5-1	TRBJ2-3	NA	CASSLAGGTDTQYF	TGCGCCAGCAGCTTGGCCGGAGGCACAGATACGCAGTATTTT
NA	TRBV4-2	TRBJ2-5	TRBD1	CASSPNGDRGGRETQYF	TGTGCCAGCAGCCCAAACGGGGACAGGGGAGGAAGAGAGACCCAGTACTTC
NA	TRBV9	TRBJ2-3	TRBD2	CASSVPGLASTNTDTQYF	TGTGCCAGCAGCGTACCGGGACTAGCGAGCACCAACACAGATACGCAGTATTTT
once	TRBV28	TRBJ2-1	TRBD1	CASTEAWTGSGNEQFF	TGTGCCAGCACCGAGGCCTGGACAGGGAGTGGCAATGAGCAGTTCTTC
NA	TRBV5-1	TRBJ2-3	NA	CASSSSTDTQYF	TGCGCCAGCAGCTCCAGCACAGATACGCAGTATTTT
few	TRBV29-1	TRBJ2-7	NA	CSVENGIRVDF	TGCAGCGTTGAAAATGGTATCAGGGTAGACTTC
NA	TRBV4-1	TRBJ2-4	TRBD2	CASSQDSSGINIQYF	TGCGCCAGCAGCCAAGACTCTAGCGGGATAAACATTCAGTACTTC
NA	TRBV4-1	TRBJ2-1	NA	CASSFGRYKQFF	TGCGCCAGCAGCTTCGGGCGGTACAAGCAGTTCTTC
NA	TRBV29-1	TRBJ2-3	TRBD2	CSVEDRLAGGSTDTQYF	TGCAGCGTTGAAGACCGACTAGCGGGAGGCTCCACAGATACGCAGTATTTT
NA	TRBV6-1	TRBJ2-5	TRBD2	CASSAGLAGASGETQYF	TGTGCCAGCAGTGCGGGACTAGCGGGAGCCTCGGGTGAGACCCAGTACTTC
NA	TRBV6-1	TRBJ1-3	NA	CASFTEGTVIYF	TGTGCCAGTTTCACGGAGGGGACTGTCATATATTTT
NA	TRBV7-8	TRBJ2-3	NA	CASSLEHGGTDTQYF	TGTGCCAGCAGCTTAGAACACGGAGGGACAGATACGCAGTATTTT
NA	TRBV5-6	TRBJ1-3	NA	CASSSMAGNTIYF	TGTGCCAGCAGCTCCATGGCTGGAAACACCATATATTTT
NA	TRBV5-1	TRBJ2-5	TRBD1	CASSLETGKTQYF	TGCGCCAGCAGCTTGGAGACAGGGAAGACCCAGTACTTC
NA	TRBV7-9	TRBJ1-1	NA	CASSYRESRAFF	TGTGCCAGCAGCTACCGGGAGTCCAGGGCTTTCTTT
once	TRBV29-1	TRBJ2-1	TRBD2	CSVGSGTTSNEQFF	TGCAGCGTTGGCTCCGGGACTACTTCCAATGAGCAGTTCTTC
NA	TRBV29-1	TRBJ1-2	NA	CSVPGGNYGYTF	TGCAGCGTTCCGGGGGGCAACTATGGCTACACCTTC
NA	TRBV29-1	TRBJ2-7	NA	CSASGRLTYEQYF	TGCAGCGCCTCGGGACGCCTAACCTACGAGCAGTACTTC
once	TRBV7-2	TRBJ1-2	NA	CASSGRGGYTF	TGTGCCAGCAGCGGAAGAGGTGGCTACACCTTC
NA	TRBV5-6	TRBJ2-4	NA	CASSQGLAKNIQYF	TGTGCCAGCAGCCAGGGACTAGCCAAAAACATTCAGTACTTC
NA	TRBV4-1	TRBJ1-5	TRBD1	CASSQGQGTGNQPQHF	TGCGCCAGCAGCCAAGGACAGGGGACAGGCAATCAGCCCCAGCATTTT
NA	TRBV29-1	TRBJ1-1	NA	CSVEVRMNTEAFF	TGCAGCGTTGAAGTGAGGATGAACACTGAAGCTTTCTTT
few	TRBV18	TRBJ1-4	NA	CASSTGTSQNVFF	TGTGCCAGCTCAACCGGGACCTCCCAAAATGTGTTTTTT
NA	TRBV12-5	TRBJ2-2	NA	CASGLGTANTGELFF	TGTGCTAGTGGTTTGGGCACAGCGAACACCGGGGAGCTGTTTTTT
NA	TRBV6-6	TRBJ1-5	NA	CASSYVQENQPQHF	TGTGCCAGCAGTTACGTACAGGAGAATCAGCCCCAGCATTTT
NA	TRBV30	TRBJ2-7	NA	CAWTGGGKPYEQYF	TGTGCCTGGACCGGCGGGGGCAAGCCCTACGAGCAGTACTTC
once	TRBV29-1	TRBJ2-1	NA	CSVLPQVGKGNEQFF	TGCAGCGTCCTCCCACAGGTGGGAAAGGGAAATGAGCAGTTCTTC
NA	TRBV7-3	TRBJ2-1	NA	CASSLNRNSYNEQFF	TGTGCCAGCAGCTTAAACAGGAACTCCTACAATGAGCAGTTCTTC